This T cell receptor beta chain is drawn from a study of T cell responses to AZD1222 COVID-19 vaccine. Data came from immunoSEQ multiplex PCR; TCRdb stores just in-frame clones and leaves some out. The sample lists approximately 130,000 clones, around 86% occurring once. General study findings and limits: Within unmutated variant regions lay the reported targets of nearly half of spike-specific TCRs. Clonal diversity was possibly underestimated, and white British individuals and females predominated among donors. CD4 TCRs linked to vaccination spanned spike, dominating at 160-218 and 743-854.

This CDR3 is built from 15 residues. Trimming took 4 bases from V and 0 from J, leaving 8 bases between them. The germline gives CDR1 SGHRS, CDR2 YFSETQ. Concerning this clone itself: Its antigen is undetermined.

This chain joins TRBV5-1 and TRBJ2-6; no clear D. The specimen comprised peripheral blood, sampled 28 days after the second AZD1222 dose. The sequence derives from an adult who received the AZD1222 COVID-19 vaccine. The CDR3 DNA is TGCGCCAGCAGCCCCCCCCGCTCTGGGGCCAACGTCCTGACTTTC. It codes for CASSPPRSGANVLTF.